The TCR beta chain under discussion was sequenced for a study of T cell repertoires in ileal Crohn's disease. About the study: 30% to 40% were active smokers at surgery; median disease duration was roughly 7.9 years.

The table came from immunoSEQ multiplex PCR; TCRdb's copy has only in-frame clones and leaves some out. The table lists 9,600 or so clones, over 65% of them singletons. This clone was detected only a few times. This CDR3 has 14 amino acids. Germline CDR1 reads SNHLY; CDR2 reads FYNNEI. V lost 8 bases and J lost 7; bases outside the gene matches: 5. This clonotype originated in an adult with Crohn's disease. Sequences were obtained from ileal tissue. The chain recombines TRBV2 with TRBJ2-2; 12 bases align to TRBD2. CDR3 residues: CASGRGLAGGELFF. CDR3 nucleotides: TGTGCCAGCGGCAGGGGACTAGCGGGCGGGGAGCTGTTTTTT.